The 10 T cell receptor beta chains listed next were all sequenced from one sample in a study of CD8 T cells in Susac syndrome. Random hexamers served to reverse transcribe roughly 0.45 to 1 ug RNA. TCRdb fed the immunoSEQ multiplex PCR reads into MiXCR, producing one record per CDR3 protein. The sample holds 70,000 or so distinct CDR3 sequences, roughly 94% seen once. Specimen: CD8+ T cells from PBMCs. The receptors derive from a human donor with multiple sclerosis.

The V and J genes are TRBV5-1 and TRBJ2-3; 7 bases are a match to TRBD2. CDR1 and CDR2 (germline): SGHRS, YFSETQ. The CDR3 extends over 15 amino acids. The J segment lost 4 bases and the V segment lost 0 bases, leaving 5 bases of the junction unmatched. The CDR3 DNA follows: TGCGCCAGCAGCTTGGGACTAGCCTCGTCAGATACGCAGTATTTT. Residues: CASSLGLASSDTQYF.

This rearrangement joins TRBV9 to TRBJ2-7, with D maybe TRBD2 (7 bases). V dropped 3 bases and J dropped 4 bases, with 14 bases sitting between them. The CDR3 has 14 amino acids. The germline CDR1 and CDR2 sequences are SGDLS and YYNGEE. Here the CDR3 reads CASSAGGARYEQYF. CDR3 coding DNA: TGTGCCAGCAGCGCTGGGGGGGCCCGGTACGAGCAGTACTTC. The complete variable domain, with remaining parts taken from reference TRBV9 and TRBJ2-7, reads DSGVTQTPKHLITATGQRVTLRCSPRSGDLSVYWYQQSLDQGLQFLIQYYNGEERAKGNILERFSAQQFPDLHSELNLSSLELGDSALYFCASSAGGARYEQYFGPGTRLTVT.

The V gene is TRBV7-9, the J gene TRBJ1-2, with 10 bases identical to TRBD1. Unmatched junction bases numbered 5, after V lost 5 bases and J lost 8 bases. The CDR3 extends over 13 amino acids. The germline V gene encodes CDR1 SEHNR and CDR2 FQNEAQ (reference sequence). The CDR3 loop is CASSQTGGDGYTF. The CDR3 coding sequence is TGTGCCAGCAGCCAGACAGGGGGCGACGGCTACACCTTC.

Here the CDR3 DNA reads TGCGCCAGCAGCTTCCGAGGTGGTAGCGGGAAAGATACTATCTACGAGCAGTACTTC. Translating it yields CASSFRGGSGKDTIYEQYF. The chain combines TRBV5-1 with TRBJ2-7; 8 nucleotides line up with TRBD2. This CDR3 region has 19 residues. Unmatched junction bases numbered 19, after V lost 2 bases and J lost 3 bases. CDR1 SGHRS and CDR2 YFSETQ come from the germline V gene.

This clonotype appeared a single time. The chain uses TRBV18 and TRBJ1-1; D is unclear. The V end was cut by 5 bases, the J end by 4 bases, with 8 bases between. Germline CDR1 KGHSH, CDR2 LQKENI. The CDR3 consists of 12 residues. The CDR3 sequence: CASSMVGTEAFF. Written as DNA, the CDR3 is TGTGCCAGCTCAATGGTCGGCACTGAAGCTTTCTTT.

This clonotype was recorded only once. The V and J genes are TRBV7-2 and TRBJ2-5; 9 bases align to TRBD1. CDR3 length: 16 residues. V was clipped by 5 bases and J by 2 bases; unmatched bases: 9. Germline CDR1 and CDR2: SGHTA and FQGNSA. The CDR3 is CASSQPPDRGQETQYF. Written as DNA, the CDR3 is TGTGCCAGCAGCCAACCCCCCGACAGGGGGCAAGAGACCCAGTACTTC.

This clonotype was detected once. The J gene is TRBJ2-7, the V gene TRBV7-3; maybe TRBD2 (6 bases). The CDR3 extends over 12 amino acids. The V gene lost 4 bases and the J gene lost 10 bases, with 14 bases spanning the gap. From germline, CDR1 is SGHTA and CDR2 FQGTGA. The chain's CDR3 is CASSSEEGYQYF. The CDR3 coding sequence is TGTGCCAGCAGCTCCGAGGAGGGGTACCAGTACTTC. The variable domain in full, completed from reference TRBV7-3 and TRBJ2-7, reads GAGVSQTPSNKVTEKGKYVELRCDPISGHTALYWYRQSLGQGPEFLIYFQGTGAADDSGLPNDRFFAVRPEGSVSTLKIQRTERGDSAVYLCASSSEEGYQYFGPGTRLTVT.

The V call is TRBV11-2, the J call TRBJ2-2, with D hard to call. V dropped 9 bases and J dropped 4 bases, with 9 bases sitting between them. CDR1 SGHAT and CDR2 FQNNGV come from the germline V gene. This CDR3 region has 12 residues. The CDR3: CASRWGTGELFF. The CDR3 coding sequence is TGTGCCAGTCGATGGGGCACCGGGGAGCTGTTTTTT.

CDR3 residues: CASSLSERVGDTQYF. The CDR3 DNA follows: TGCGCCAGCAGCTTATCCGAGAGGGTGGGAGATACGCAGTATTTT. The rearrangement links TRBV5-1 to TRBJ2-3, with D perhaps TRBD2 (5 bases). The CDR3 covers 15 residues. Germline V lookup: CDR1 SGHRS, CDR2 YFSETQ. Trimming stripped 2 bases from V and 5 bases from J, with 15 bases between.

J is TRBJ2-1 and V is TRBV28; no definite D call. Germline V gives CDR1 MDHEN, CDR2 SYDVKM. The CDR3 has 15 amino acids. V was shortened by 5 bases and J by 0 bases, with 11 bases between the two germline ends. The CDR3 nucleotides are TGTGCCAGCAGTCCCCGAGATTTCTCCTACAATGAGCAGTTCTTC. This translates into CASSPRDFSYNEQFF.